Listed here are 10 T cell receptor beta chains from one sample, sequenced in a study of OX40 agonist ivuxolimab in advanced cancers. TCRdb keeps only in-frame clones here, not all; method: immunoSEQ multiplex PCR. The data contain about 50,000 clones, about 80% of them singletons. Source: CD4+ or CD8+ T cells sorted from blood, taken in a trial of the OX40 agonist ivuxolimab. All receptors derive from an adult with an advanced solid tumor such as melanoma, head and neck, liver or kidney cancer.

The rearrangement joins TRBV5-5 to TRBJ2-1; a weak D match, TRBD1 (5 bases). CDR1 and CDR2 from the germline V gene are SGHKS and YYEKEE (reference sequence). The CDR3 is 14 residues long. Trimming removed 3 bases at V and 6 bases at J, with 13 bases between. Here the CDR3 reads CASSSPTGPNEQFF. The CDR3 coding sequence is TGTGCCAGCAGCTCACCTACAGGACCCAATGAGCAGTTCTTC.

The chain has TRBV9 and TRBJ1-5; D perhaps matches TRBD1 (6 bases). Germline V CDR1 and CDR2: SGDLS, YYNGEE. The CDR3 loop spans 15 amino acids. Trimming took 3 bases from V and 0 from J, leaving 10 bases between them. The CDR3 spells CASSEGHYSNQPQHF. CDR3 DNA: TGTGCCAGCAGCGAGGGACACTATAGCAATCAGCCCCAGCATTTT.

The chain employs TRBV6-1 and TRBJ2-7; 9 bases are a match to TRBD1. Germline V gives CDR1 MNHNS, CDR2 SASEGT. The CDR3 loop spans 16 amino acids. J was trimmed by 2 bases and V by 2 bases; bases with no gene match: 7. The CDR3, as DNA: TGTGCCAGCAGTGAATATCACACAGGGGGCCCCTACGAGCAGTACTTC. Translation gives CASSEYHTGGPYEQYF.

The V gene is TRBV5-1, the J gene TRBJ1-1, with D uncertain. Looked up from germline, CDR1 is SGHRS and CDR2 is YFSETQ. This CDR3 comprises 13 residues. The V end was cut by 4 bases, the J end by 6 bases, with 13 bases between. CDR3 sequence reads: CASSVTDYAEAFF. The CDR3 nucleotides read TGCGCCAGCAGCGTAACAGACTACGCTGAAGCTTTCTTT.

This chain joins TRBV19 and TRBJ2-3; D call uncertain. V lost 5 bases to trimming and J lost 0 bases, with 9 bases between them. Per the germline V gene, CDR1 is LNHDA and CDR2 is SQIVND (reference sequence). The length of the CDR3 is 14 residues. The CDR3 is CASSRSHSTDTQYF. CDR3 bases: TGTGCCAGTAGTCGTTCGCATAGCACAGATACGCAGTATTTT.

Relative to its sample, this clone is large. The V gene is TRBV14, the J gene TRBJ1-3; perhaps TRBD1 as D (5 bases). CDR3 length: 16 amino acids. Germline V gives CDR1 SGHDN, CDR2 FVKESK. V lost 4 bases and J 2 bases, leaving 15 bases between the germline ends. The CDR3 here is CASSPSQDAPGNTIYF. CDR3 DNA sequence: TGTGCCAGCAGCCCTTCACAGGACGCCCCTGGAAACACCATATATTTT.

The chain combines TRBV28 with TRBJ1-4, with D possibly TRBD1 on 5 matching bases. CDR1 is MDHEN, CDR2 SYDVKM, per germline. V was clipped by 3 bases and J by 0 bases, with 20 bases between them. This CDR3 is built from 19 residues. CDR3: CASSFWLEWGLATNEKLFF. The CDR3 DNA follows: TGTGCCAGCAGTTTCTGGCTTGAGTGGGGCCTTGCAACTAATGAAAAACTGTTTTTT. The full variable domain, in which reference TRBV28 and TRBJ1-4 provide the parts outside the CDR3, is DVKVTQSSRYLVKRTGEKVFLECVQDMDHENMFWYRQDPGLGLRLIYFSYDVKMKEKGDIPEGYSVSREKKERFSLILESASTNQTSMYLCASSFWLEWGLATNEKLFFGSGTQLSVL.

The chain has TRBV5-1 and TRBJ2-5, with 12 bases fitting TRBD1. V dropped 5 bases and J dropped 4; count of bases not matched to a gene: 9. The length of the CDR3 is 16 residues. Per germline, CDR1 SGHRS and CDR2 YFSETQ. CDR3 nucleotides: TGCGCCAGCAGTTCGCTGAGGGACAGGGGGCGAGAGACCCAGTACTTC. Its protein product is CASSSLRDRGRETQYF.

The V gene is TRBV2, the J gene TRBJ1-1; a possible D gene is TRBD1 (5 bases). CDR3 length: 11 residues. V lost 6 bases and J 5 bases, leaving 7 bases between the germline ends. Germline V gene lookup returns CDR1 SNHLY and CDR2 FYNNEI. The CDR3 bases are TGTGCCAGCAGAGGGGAGACTGAAGCTTTCTTT. This encodes CASRGETEAFF.

The CDR3 protein is CASSQDLGGTQYF. The CDR3 nucleotides are TGTGCCAGCAGCCAAGATTTAGGCGGGACCCAGTACTTC. The V call is TRBV14, the J call TRBJ2-5; D call uncertain. CDR1 and CDR2 from the germline V gene are SGHDN and FVKESK. The CDR3 has 13 amino acids. Between the trimmed V and J ends, which lost 0 bases and 7 bases, there was a span of 9 bases.